The 29 T cell receptor beta chains in this list originate from one sample, sequenced in a study of neurological immune-mediated disorders. A single record per CDR3 protein comes from TCRdb applying MiXCR to the 5' RACE reads. The sample lists over 45,000 distinct CDR3 sequences; roughly 3.2% were seen once. The source material was PBMCs. These receptors came from a woman aged 45-60 years with multiple sclerosis.

This clonotype appeared many times. The V gene is TRBV3-1, the J gene TRBJ2-7; no reliable D call. Looked up from germline, CDR1 is LGHDT and CDR2 is YNNKEL (reference sequence). Trimming cost V 1 base and J 2 bases, with 6 bases left between them. CDR3 length equals 13 residues. DNA of the CDR3: TGTGCCAGCAGCCAAGTGGGGACCTACGAGCAGTACTTC. It encodes CASSQVGTYEQYF.

This clonotype was found many times. The chain is built from TRBV3-1 and TRBJ2-7; 9 bases agree with TRBD2. J was trimmed by 7 bases and V by 3 bases; bases with no gene match: 7. CDR3 length: 14 residues. CDR1 is LGHDT, CDR2 YNNKEL, per germline (reference sequence). This CDR3 is CASSQRGGAGEQYV. The CDR3 DNA is TGTGCCAGCAGCCAGCGCGGGGGGGCCGGGGAGCAGTACGTC.

The V and J genes are TRBV10-3 and TRBJ2-6; 8 nucleotides line up with TRBD1. V shed 0 bases, J shed 4 bases, and the junction held 17 bases outside the gene matches. This CDR3 has 21 residues. Per the germline V gene, CDR1 is ENHRY and CDR2 is SYGVKD. This chain's CDR3 is CAISESTRSDRAATGANVLTF. For the CDR3, the DNA is TGTGCCATCAGTGAGTCGACAAGGTCGGACAGGGCGGCGACCGGGGCCAACGTCCTGACTTTC.

This clonotype was recorded at least ten times. The rearrangement joins TRBV11-2 to TRBJ2-1, with D hard to call. CDR1 and CDR2 (germline): SGHAT, FQNNGV. V dropped 2 bases and J dropped 5 bases, with 10 bases sitting between them. This CDR3 spans 14 amino acids. The CDR3 DNA sequence: TGTGCCAGCAGCTTACTCTCGGCCCACAATGAGCAGTTCTTC. The encoded protein is CASSLLSAHNEQFF.

This clonotype was picked up a small number of times. A clone one base away is much larger, so this may be a read error. The V gene is TRBV6-6, the J gene TRBJ1-5; 7 bases agree with TRBD1. CDR3 length equals 14 residues. Germline V lookup: CDR1 MNHNY, CDR2 SVGAGI (reference sequence). This CDR3 is CASSYDRANQHQHF. DNA for the CDR3: TGTGCCAGCAGCTATGACAGGGCCAATCAGCACCAGCATTTT.

The chain links TRBV27 to TRBJ2-7; 7 nucleotides align to TRBD1. Trimming took 7 bases from V and 2 from J; bases not matched to a gene: 14. The CDR3 has 16 residues. CDR1 and CDR2 (germline): MNHEY, SMNVEV (reference sequence). CDR3: CASTHTGDRVAYEQYF. The CDR3 nucleotides read TGTGCCAGCACCCATACAGGAGACAGGGTGGCCTACGAGCAGTACTTC.

This clonotype has at least ten counts. This chain joins TRBV7-6 and TRBJ2-5; D not certain. The CDR3 runs 14 residues. V was cut by 2 bases and J by 2 bases, with 9 bases left in between. CDR1 and CDR2 (germline): SGHVS, FNYEAQ. The CDR3 DNA sequence: TGTGCCAGCAGCTTATTAGGACGTCAAGAGACCCAGTACTTC. Amino acid sequence: CASSLLGRQETQYF.

This clonotype showed up many times. This chain connects TRBV15 to TRBJ2-7; no firm D call. Trimming shortened V by 1 base and J by 3 bases, and 4 bases separated the two germline ends. The CDR3 totals 12 residues. Germline V lookup: CDR1 LNHNV, CDR2 YYDKDF (reference sequence). The CDR3 here is CATSRGIYEQYF. CDR3 sequence (DNA): TGTGCCACCAGCAGAGGAATCTACGAGCAGTACTTC. The full variable domain, rest sourced from reference TRBV15 and TRBJ2-7, is DAMVIQNPRYQVTQFGKPVTLSCSQTLNHNVMYWYQQKSSQAPKLLFHYYDKDFNNEADTPDNFQSRRPNTSFCFLDIRSPGLGDTAMYLCATSRGIYEQYFGPGTRLTVT.

This clonotype was seen repeatedly, ten times or more. The CDR3 protein is CASSFPGETQYF. The CDR3 nucleotides read TGCGCCAGCAGCTTCCCTGGGGAGACCCAGTACTTC. V and J are TRBV5-1 and TRBJ2-5; D is unclear. Germline CDR1 is SGHRS and CDR2 is YFSETQ. V dropped 2 bases and J dropped 5 bases, with 7 bases sitting between them. This CDR3 comprises 12 residues.

This clonotype was counted ten times or more. This rearrangement joins TRBV7-6 to TRBJ2-5; tentatively, D is TRBD2 (5 bases). Per germline, CDR1 SGHVS and CDR2 FNYEAQ. CDR3 length equals 14 residues. V gave up 4 bases and J gave up 3 bases, with 12 bases separating them. CDR3 sequence: CASSSWESEETQYF. CDR3 DNA: TGTGCCAGCAGCTCGTGGGAGAGTGAAGAGACCCAGTACTTC. Based on the CDR3 plus reference TRBV7-6 and TRBJ2-5, the full variable domain is GAGVSQSPRYKVTKRGQDVALRCDPISGHVSLYWYRQALGQGPEFLTYFNYEAQQDKSGLPNDRFSAERPEGSISTLTIQRTEQRDSAMYRCASSSWESEETQYFGPGTRLLVL.

This clonotype occurred many times. The chain recombines TRBV20-1 with TRBJ2-1; 9 bases match TRBD2. The CDR3 is 17 amino acids. Germline assignment: CDR1 DFQATT and CDR2 SNEGSKA (reference sequence). The trim removed 3 bases at V and 1 base at J, leaving 10 bases unmatched. CDR3 DNA sequence: TGCAGTGCTAGTCATCTAATAGCGGGAGTGTCCTACAATGAGCAGTTCTTC. Its protein is CSASHLIAGVSYNEQFF.

This clonotype showed up many times. This sequence joins TRBV5-6 and TRBJ2-3, with TRBD1 identical over 12 bases. The CDR3 is 15 residues long. V trimming: 4 bases; J trimming: 7 bases; junction bases outside the gene matches: 7. CDR1 and CDR2 (germline): SGHDT, YYEEEE. In DNA, the CDR3 is TGTGCCAGCAGCCCCGGGACAGGGGGCGCGTATACGCAGTATTTT. It translates to CASSPGTGGAYTQYF.

This clonotype has ten or more counts. The CDR3 loop reads CASSLERLAFEQYF. CDR3 nucleotides: TGCGCCAGCAGCTTGGAACGGCTAGCTTTCGAGCAGTACTTC. The chain has TRBV5-1 and TRBJ2-7; possible D gene TRBD2, 5 bases. The CDR3 extends over 14 amino acids. The germline gives CDR1 SGHRS, CDR2 YFSETQ. The V end lost 0 bases, the J end lost 6 bases, and 13 bases lay between the germline ends.

At least ten counts were recorded for this clonotype. V usage is TRBV6-1 and J usage is TRBJ2-3; 10 nucleotides match TRBD2. The CDR3 is 16 amino acids. Germline V gene lookup returns CDR1 MNHNS and CDR2 SASEGT. Trimming at V came to 5 bases and at J to 2 bases, leaving 7 bases not matched to a gene. In DNA form, the CDR3 reads TGTGCCAGCAGTAAATTTCTAGCGGGGGACACAGATACGCAGTATTTT. Its protein product is CASSKFLAGDTDTQYF.

Many counts were recorded for this clonotype. One junction end does not reproduce the germline sequence, and a read error may be involved. The chain couples TRBV7-7 to TRBJ2-7; possibly TRBD2 for D (7 bases). Germline V CDR1 and CDR2: SSHAT, FNYEAQ (reference sequence). There are 15 residues in the CDR3. The CDR3 region has the DNA TGTGCTAGCAGCTTAGCCGCGGGGGCAGGCTACGAGCAGTACTTC. Amino acids: CASSLAAGAGYEQYF. Together with reference TRBV7-7 and TRBJ2-7, the CDR3 gives the full variable domain: GAGVSQSPRYKVTKRGQDVTLRCDPISSHATLYWYQQALGQGPEFLTYFNYEAQPDKSGLPSDRFSAERPEGSISTLTIQRTEQRDSAMYRCASSLAAGAGYEQYFGPGTRLTVT.

This clonotype has ten or more counts. In DNA, the CDR3 is TGTGCCAGCAGCTTAGCCGCGACAGGGGAAGAGACCCAGTACTTC. The encoded protein is CASSLAATGEETQYF. The chain carries TRBV7-9 and TRBJ2-5, with 8 bases matching TRBD1. J lost 3 bases, V lost 0 bases, and 3 bases had no gene match. In germline, CDR1 is SEHNR, CDR2 FQNEAQ (reference sequence). The CDR3 is 15 residues long. The full variable domain, its missing parts supplied by reference TRBV7-9 and TRBJ2-5, is DTGVSQNPRHKITKRGQNVTFRCDPISEHNRLYWYRQTLGQGPEFLTYFQNEAQLEKSRLLSDRFSAERPKGSFSTLEIQRTEQGDSAMYLCASSLAATGEETQYFGPGTRLLVL.

This clonotype came up many times. This rearrangement joins TRBV12-3 or TRBV12-4 to TRBJ2-1; 7 bases line up with TRBD1. V dropped 5 bases and J dropped 10; count of bases not matched to a gene: 17. The CDR3 contains 16 residues. The DNA of the CDR3 is TGTGCCAGCAGTGACAACCCCGGACAGGCGATCGACGAGCAGTTCTTC. The encoded protein is CASSDNPGQAIDEQFF.

This clonotype occurred many times. CDR3 bases: TGTGCCAGCAGTTACGGGACCCCGACAGTAAACTATGGCTACACCTTC. Protein: CASSYGTPTVNYGYTF. The chain has TRBV6-5 and TRBJ1-2, with D perhaps matching TRBD1 (5 bases). The CDR3 has 16 residues. CDR1 is MNHEY and CDR2 is SVGAGI in the germline V gene. V shed 2 bases and J shed 2 bases, with 15 bases lying between them.

Of note for this clonotype: One junction end disagrees with the germline gene, perhaps due to a read error. The chain is built from TRBV20-1 and TRBJ1-1, with D tentatively TRBD1 (5 bases). Germline assignment: CDR1 DFQATT and CDR2 SNEGSKA (reference sequence). The CDR3 length is 13 residues. CDR3 nucleotide sequence: TGCAGTGCCGGGGGGACCTACACAGATAAGCAGAATTTT. Its translation: CSAGGTYTDKQNF.

This clonotype was counted many times. The chain has TRBV20-1 and TRBJ1-1; 7 bases align to TRBD1. Germline values: CDR1 DFQATT, CDR2 SNEGSKA (reference sequence). There are 13 residues in the CDR3. After removal of 3 bases from V and 2 bases from J, the junction contained 3 bases not matched to a gene. The DNA of the CDR3 is TGCAGTGCTAGGTGGACAGGTAACACTGAAGCTTTCTTT. Translating it yields CSARWTGNTEAFF.

This clonotype was seen many times. The rearrangement joins TRBV15 to TRBJ1-4; a possible D gene is TRBD1 (6 bases). CDR1 is LNHNV and CDR2 is YYDKDF in the germline V gene (reference sequence). This CDR3 has 18 amino acids. Trimming stripped 2 bases from V and 2 bases from J, with 18 bases between. CDR3 nucleotide sequence: TGTGCCACCAGCAGAACTCGGGGGGCGAATCCCACTAATGAAAAACTGTTTTTT. Encoded protein: CATSRTRGANPTNEKLFF.

The chain recombines TRBV5-1 with TRBJ1-6; D is possibly TRBD1 (6 bases). Trimming removed 0 bases from V and 7 bases from J, with 11 bases in between. CDR3 length: 15 amino acids. Germline V gene lookup returns CDR1 SGHRS and CDR2 YFSETQ. The CDR3 loop reads CASSLDRGLNSPLHF. The CDR3 nucleotides read TGCGCCAGCAGCTTGGATCGGGGGCTGAATTCACCCCTCCACTTT.

This clonotype was counted ten times or more. The chain has TRBV20-1 and TRBJ2-3; D not certain. Trimming left V 0 bases short and J 6 bases short, with 10 bases between. CDR1 and CDR2 from the germline V gene are DFQATT and SNEGSKA (reference sequence). CDR3 length: 13 amino acids. CDR3 coding DNA: TGCAGTGCTAGAGATATTCCCCTGGATACGCAGTATTTT. Its translation: CSARDIPLDTQYF.

This clonotype was recorded many times. The CDR3 DNA follows: TGTGCCAGCAGAAACCCGGGACCCAAAGTGGATACGCAGTATTTT. Protein sequence: CASRNPGPKVDTQYF. The chain joins TRBV6-6 to TRBJ2-3; the D gene could be TRBD1 or TRBD2 (5 bases each). Germline V gene data show CDR1 as MNHNY and CDR2 as SVGAGI (reference sequence). Trimming shortened V by 6 bases and J by 6 bases, and 19 bases separated the two germline ends. The CDR3 covers 15 residues.

At least ten counts were recorded for this clonotype. This chain joins TRBV5-5 and TRBJ2-3; D not certain. The germline V and J ends were trimmed by 4 bases and 6 bases, with 9 bases remaining between them. The CDR3 length is 12 residues. Germline values: CDR1 SGHKS, CDR2 YYEKEE (reference sequence). This chain's CDR3 is CASSLRWDTQYF. In DNA, the CDR3 is TGTGCCAGCAGCCTTCGATGGGATACGCAGTATTTT.

This clonotype has a count of ten or more. The J gene is TRBJ2-7, the V gene TRBV20-1; 10 nucleotides agree with TRBD2. J lost 2 bases, V lost 3 bases, and 10 bases had no gene match. Germline V CDR1 and CDR2: DFQATT, SNEGSKA (reference sequence). This CDR3 has 16 amino acids. CDR3 sequence reads: CSARGLAGEMAYEQYF. CDR3 coding DNA: TGCAGTGCTAGGGGCCTAGCGGGAGAAATGGCCTACGAGCAGTACTTC.

The chain employs TRBV10-3 and TRBJ2-2; D possibly corresponds to TRBD1 (6 bases). V lost 2 bases to trimming and J lost 1 base, with 11 bases between them. CDR1 is ENHRY and CDR2 is SYGVKD in the germline V gene. There are 16 residues in the CDR3. The CDR3 here is CAISELEQGNTGELFF. Here the CDR3 DNA reads TGTGCCATCAGTGAGCTGGAACAGGGGAACACCGGGGAGCTGTTTTTT.

This clonotype was picked up many times. The chain couples TRBV20-1 to TRBJ2-3, with TRBD1 identical over 8 bases. Germline lookup yields CDR1 DFQATT and CDR2 SNEGSKA (reference sequence). The CDR3 spans 14 residues. V lost 5 bases to trimming and J lost 2 bases; unmatched junction nucleotides: 6. The CDR3 region has the DNA TGCAGTGCTCAACCACAGGGGGACACAGATACGCAGTATTTT. Protein: CSAQPQGDTDTQYF.

This clonotype was observed at least ten times. The chain recombines TRBV19 with TRBJ2-7; 8 nucleotides line up with TRBD2. Trimming took 5 bases from V and 2 from J; bases not matched to a gene: 2. In germline, CDR1 is LNHDA, CDR2 SQIVND (reference sequence). This CDR3 contains 13 residues. CDR3 sequence: CASSQGLAYEQYF. CDR3 in DNA: TGTGCCAGTAGTCAGGGACTAGCCTACGAGCAGTACTTC.